The 29 T cell receptor beta chains given below trace back to one sample, sequenced in a study of neurological immune-mediated disorders. Time point: longitudinal time-point 3. In TCRdb, the 5' RACE reads were re-called with MiXCR into one record per CDR3 protein. The sample carries more than 100,000 distinct CDR3 sequences, approximately 11% recorded once. The material sequenced was PBMCs. Receptors were obtained from a female donor with HTLV-1-associated myelopathy (HAM/TSP).

This clonotype was seen repeatedly, ten times or more. The rearrangement links TRBV4-1 to TRBJ2-7, with 11 bases fitting TRBD2. CDR3 length equals 16 residues. CDR1 and CDR2 (germline): MGHRA, YSYEKL. V lost 3 bases, J lost 4 bases, and 8 bases stayed unmatched. DNA for the CDR3: TGCGCCAGCAGCCAGTCTAGCGGGGGGCCAGCATACGAGCAGTACTTC. Its translation: CASSQSSGGPAYEQYF.

Concerning this clonotype: This could be a read error, since a much larger clone is one nucleotide away. This chain connects TRBV5-1 to TRBJ2-7; weak D call: TRBD1 (6 bases). This CDR3 has 14 amino acids. Germline values: CDR1 SGHRS, CDR2 YFSETQ. CDR3 region: CASSPLGDTYEKYF. CDR3 coding DNA: TGCGCCAGCAGCCCCCTAGGGGACACCTACGAGAAGTACTTC.

The V and J genes are TRBV20-1 and TRBJ1-5; 7 bases line up with TRBD1. V lost 6 bases to trimming and J lost 4 bases; unmatched junction nucleotides: 15. From germline, CDR1 is DFQATT and CDR2 SNEGSKA (reference sequence). The CDR3 is 16 residues long. DNA of the CDR3: TGCAGTGCCCTTATCCCTACCGGGACAGTGAATCAGCCCCAGCATTTT. Translation: CSALIPTGTVNQPQHF.

Many counts were recorded for this clonotype. The J gene is TRBJ2-5, the V gene TRBV20-1, with D possibly matching TRBD2 (6 bases). CDR3 length: 11 residues. Germline V gene sequence: CDR1 DFQATT, CDR2 SNEGSKA (reference sequence). CDR3 DNA sequence: TGCAGGGCAGGACTATCAGAGACCCAGTACTTC. It codes for CRAGLSETQYF.

In this sample, this clonotype turned up many times. The V and J genes are TRBV5-6 and TRBJ1-1; 7 nucleotides agree with TRBD1. Germline CDR1 SGHDT, CDR2 YYEEEE. The CDR3 sequence is 16 residues long. Trimming at V came to 4 bases and at J to 4 bases, leaving 13 bases not matched to a gene. The CDR3 protein is CASSENNRGWGTEAFF. In DNA form, the CDR3 reads TGTGCCAGCAGCGAAAACAACAGGGGTTGGGGCACTGAAGCTTTCTTT.

There are many counts of this clonotype. This sequence joins TRBV10-3 and TRBJ1-1; TRBD1 aligns across 8 bases. V lost 6 bases, J lost 0 bases, and 3 bases stayed unmatched. The CDR3 is 14 amino acids. Germline lookup yields CDR1 ENHRY and CDR2 SYGVKD. CDR3 sequence reads: CAIRGQGMNTEAFF. For the CDR3, the DNA is TGTGCCATCAGAGGACAGGGAATGAACACTGAAGCTTTCTTT.

This clonotype was detected ten times or more. V gene TRBV5-1 combines with J gene TRBJ2-7; TRBD1 matches 7 bases. Germline CDR1 reads SGHRS; CDR2 reads YFSETQ. The CDR3 runs 18 residues. Trimming cost V 2 bases and J 0 bases; bases outside gene matches: 14. The CDR3 coding sequence is TGCGCCAGCAGCTTATCAACTTCCGGGACAGCGAGCTCCTACGAGCAGTACTTC. Translating gives CASSLSTSGTASSYEQYF.

This clonotype was found many times. The rearrangement joins TRBV6-1 to TRBJ2-4; 8 nucleotides match TRBD1. This CDR3 spans 15 amino acids. The ends lost 6 bases at V and 0 bases at J; junction bases unmatched: 4. Looked up from germline, CDR1 is MNHNS and CDR2 is SASEGT. The CDR3, as DNA: TGTGCCAGCAGGGACAGGGAGCTAGCCAAAAACATTCAGTACTTC. This codes for CASRDRELAKNIQYF.

This clonotype was picked up many times. V is TRBV5-1 and J is TRBJ2-5; perhaps D is TRBD1 or TRBD2 (6 bases each). Trimming shortened V by 0 bases and J by 5 bases, and 14 bases separated the two germline ends. This CDR3 is built from 15 residues. The germline V gene encodes CDR1 SGHRS and CDR2 YFSETQ. This chain's CDR3 is CASSLDGTQGETQYF. The CDR3 DNA reads TGCGCCAGCAGCTTGGATGGGACTCAGGGGGAGACCCAGTACTTC.

The gene calls are TRBV5-1 and TRBJ2-3; D is ambiguous. CDR3 size: 17 residues. The V end was cut by 4 bases, the J end by 0 bases, with 18 bases between. Germline loops: CDR1 SGHRS, CDR2 YFSETQ. This CDR3 reads CASSGRLGDLSTDTQYF. CDR3 bases: TGCGCCAGCAGCGGACGTCTAGGTGACCTTAGCACAGATACGCAGTATTTT.

This clonotype was seen ten or more times. J is TRBJ1-2 and V is TRBV2; D gene ambiguous. V shed 4 bases and J shed 7 bases, with 10 bases lying between them. This CDR3 spans 12 amino acids. The germline V gene encodes CDR1 SNHLY and CDR2 FYNNEI. The CDR3 region is CASSVGIAGYTF. CDR3 in DNA: TGTGCCAGCAGTGTGGGGATCGCTGGCTACACCTTC.

In this sample, this clonotype turned up many times. This chain connects TRBV7-2 to TRBJ2-2; D not resolved. The CDR3 has 15 amino acids. CDR1 and CDR2 (germline): SGHTA, FQGNSA. The V end was cut by 5 bases, the J end by 0 bases, with 10 bases between. CDR3 in amino acids: CASSLTISNTGELFF. DNA for the CDR3: TGTGCCAGCAGCCTCACTATATCGAACACCGGGGAGCTGTTTTTT.

This clonotype was observed a few times. CDR3 loop: CAISDLLAGTYNEQFF. In nucleotides, the CDR3 is TGTGCCATCAGTGACTTGCTAGCGGGGACCTACAATGAGCAGTTCTTC. This chain joins TRBV10-3 and TRBJ2-1, with 9 bases matching TRBD2. After removal of 3 bases from V and 2 bases from J, the junction contained 5 bases not matched to a gene. CDR1 ENHRY and CDR2 SYGVKD come from the germline V gene. The CDR3 length is 16 residues.

There are many counts of this clonotype. The J gene is TRBJ2-5, the V gene TRBV5-1; 12 positions match TRBD2. J gave up 1 base and V 0 bases, and 4 bases lay outside the gene matches. Germline CDR1 reads SGHRS; CDR2 reads YFSETQ. The CDR3 spans 17 residues. CDR3 in amino acids: CASSLAPSGGAQETQYF. The CDR3 coding sequence is TGCGCCAGCAGCTTGGCGCCTAGCGGGGGGGCCCAAGAGACCCAGTACTTC.

For this clonotype: Given a much more abundant clone one base away, this may be a read error. V usage is TRBV5-4 and J usage is TRBJ2-7; D may match TRBD1 or TRBD2 (5 bases each). Germline CDR1 reads SGHNT; CDR2 reads YYREEE (reference sequence). V was pared by 4 bases and J by 10 bases, with 18 bases between. The CDR3 length is 13 residues. The CDR3 here is CASSPPGRAQQYF. The CDR3 region has the DNA TGTGCCAGCAGCCCACCGGGGCGGGCGCAACAGTACTTC.

This clonotype was observed a handful of times. The chain employs TRBV11-2 and TRBJ1-1; perhaps TRBD1 as D (5 bases). Per the germline V gene, CDR1 is SGHAT and CDR2 is FQNNGV. This CDR3 region has 16 residues. V was trimmed by 1 base and J by 0 bases, leaving 12 bases between them. The CDR3 loop is CASSLGDGSMNTEAFF. DNA of the CDR3: TGTGCCAGCAGCTTAGGGGACGGCTCAATGAACACTGAAGCTTTCTTT.

At least ten counts were recorded for this clonotype. The V call is TRBV5-1, the J call TRBJ2-3, with D possibly being TRBD2 (5 bases). The ends were cut back, 2 bases at V and 4 bases at J, with 8 bases in the middle. This CDR3 comprises 13 residues. The germline V gene has CDR1 SGHRS and CDR2 YFSETQ. The CDR3: CASSLADPDTQYF. The CDR3 bases are TGCGCCAGCAGCTTAGCGGATCCAGATACGCAGTATTTT.

As regards this clonotype: Just one base apart from a much larger clone, this may be a read error. CDR3 region: CASRAERETQYF. DNA for the CDR3: TGCGCCAGCAGGGCGGAGAGGGAGACCCAGTACTTC. The chain joins TRBV5-1 to TRBJ2-5; D is uncertain. The V end lost 5 bases, the J end lost 5 bases, and 10 bases lay between the germline ends. The germline V gene has CDR1 SGHRS and CDR2 YFSETQ. This CDR3 contains 12 residues.

This clonotype was seen ten or more times. The genes are TRBV18 and TRBJ2-2; D unclear. Per germline, CDR1 KGHSH and CDR2 LQKENI. Between the trimmed V and J ends, which lost 1 base and 1 base, there was a span of 7 bases. This CDR3 is 15 amino acids long. The CDR3 DNA follows: TGTGCCAGCTCACCACGGCAGTTGAACACCGGGGAGCTGTTTTTT. It translates to CASSPRQLNTGELFF.

This clonotype showed up just a few times. The chain is built from TRBV5-1 and TRBJ2-1; D perhaps matches TRBD2 (5 bases). The germline gives CDR1 SGHRS, CDR2 YFSETQ. V lost 3 bases, J lost 0 bases, and 13 bases lay in between. This CDR3 spans 16 amino acids. CDR3 protein: CASSSGLLSSYNEQFF. CDR3 nucleotides: TGCGCCAGCAGCTCCGGACTGCTTAGCTCCTACAATGAGCAGTTCTTC.

This clonotype was seen a handful of times. The CDR3 coding sequence is TGTGCCAGCAGTGACTTCGGGGAGCTGTTTTTT. Protein: CASSDFGELFF. The genes are TRBV2 and TRBJ2-2; D is undetermined. CDR3 length: 11 residues. V lost 3 bases to trimming and J lost 7 bases, with 3 bases between them. Germline lookup yields CDR1 SNHLY and CDR2 FYNNEI.

This clonotype was seen repeatedly, ten times or more. The V and J genes are TRBV9 and TRBJ2-3; D uncertain. The V and J ends lost 1 base and 2 bases respectively, with 5 bases between them. The CDR3 consists of 13 residues. Germline loops: CDR1 SGDLS, CDR2 YYNGEE. The CDR3 is CASSVIPTDTQYF. Written as DNA, the CDR3 is TGTGCCAGCAGCGTAATCCCCACAGATACGCAGTATTTT.

In its sample, this clonotype was seen many times. This chain joins TRBV9 and TRBJ2-1; 12 nucleotides agree with TRBD2. V shed 0 bases and J 5 bases; nucleotides not matched to a gene: 0. This CDR3 spans 15 amino acids. Germline V gene sequence: CDR1 SGDLS, CDR2 YYNGEE. CDR3 bases: TGTGCCAGCAGCGTAGGGACTAGCGGGGACAATGAGCAGTTCTTC. It codes for CASSVGTSGDNEQFF.

This clonotype was detected many times. The chain carries TRBV5-6 and TRBJ2-7; 7 bases map to TRBD1. The germline V gene encodes CDR1 SGHDT and CDR2 YYEEEE. The CDR3 loop spans 13 amino acids. V trimming: 4 bases; J trimming: 5 bases; junction bases outside the gene matches: 6. The CDR3 reads CASSRIGGNEQYF. CDR3 nucleotides: TGTGCCAGCAGCCGGATAGGGGGCAACGAGCAGTACTTC.

This clonotype has ten or more counts. This chain links TRBV11-2 with TRBJ2-3; possibly TRBD2 for D (7 bases). The V gene's germline CDR1 is SGHAT and CDR2 FQNNGV. The CDR3 loop spans 15 amino acids. The V end lost 1 base, the J end lost 5 bases, and 13 bases lay between the germline ends. In DNA, the CDR3 is TGTGCCAGCAGCTTAGTTGGGGGGGCTGGAGATACGCAGTATTTT. Translation: CASSLVGGAGDTQYF.

Many counts were recorded for this clonotype. The chain employs TRBV6-6 and TRBJ1-2; 8 nucleotides align to TRBD1. The trim removed 6 bases at V and 7 bases at J, leaving 13 bases unmatched. The length of the CDR3 is 15 residues. Per the germline V gene, CDR1 is MNHNY and CDR2 is SVGAGI (reference sequence). The CDR3 here is CASSPASRGQGGYTF. The CDR3 DNA is TGTGCCAGCAGCCCTGCAAGCAGGGGGCAAGGTGGCTACACCTTC.

This clonotype was recorded at least ten times. The CDR3 loop is CASSRWTGTYEQYF. The CDR3 DNA follows: TGTGCCAGCAGCCGCTGGACAGGGACCTACGAGCAGTACTTC. The chain has TRBV11-2 and TRBJ2-7, with 8 bases aligning to TRBD1. The CDR3 consists of 14 residues. V lost 5 bases to trimming and J lost 2 bases; unmatched junction nucleotides: 5. Germline loops: CDR1 SGHAT, CDR2 FQNNGV.

This clonotype came up many times. The genes are TRBV20-1 and TRBJ2-7, with 9 nucleotides matching TRBD2. J lost 7 bases, V lost 5 bases, and 15 bases had no gene match. Germline V gene sequence: CDR1 DFQATT, CDR2 SNEGSKA (reference sequence). The CDR3 loop spans 15 amino acids. CDR3 coding DNA: TGCAGTGCTTTCGAACCGGGACTAGCAGTGGGAGAGCAGTACTTC. Its protein product is CSAFEPGLAVGEQYF.

This clonotype was seen at least ten times. J is TRBJ2-1 and V is TRBV5-5; D tentatively fits TRBD1 or TRBD2 (5 bases each). The CDR3 has 15 residues. Per the germline V gene, CDR1 is SGHKS and CDR2 is YYEKEE (reference sequence). With 1 base removed from V and 0 bases from J, the gap between germline ends came to 8 bases. For the CDR3, the DNA is TGTGCCAGCAGCTTGATGGGGGACTCCTACAATGAGCAGTTCTTC. This sequence encodes CASSLMGDSYNEQFF.